This entry lists 20 T cell receptor beta chains sequenced from one sample in a study of shared clonotypes between healthy human individuals. The data were produced by immunoSEQ multiplex PCR, yet TCRdb's version contains in-frame clones alone and is incomplete. The table records around 1.1 million clones, 75% to 80% of them present only once. Input material: memory CD4+ T cells from PBMCs. Specified subset: CD45RA-negative fraction. Source of these receptors: a man in his late teens or twenties in good health. Some clones in this sample may be carry-over from other donors' samples.

The chain combines TRBV20-1 with TRBJ2-1; D not certain. CDR3 length: 10 residues. V gave up 3 bases and J gave up 8 bases, with 5 bases separating them. Germline loops: CDR1 DFQATT, CDR2 SNEGSKA (reference sequence). CDR3 sequence: CSASTHEQFF. The CDR3 bases are TGCAGTGCTAGTACCCATGAGCAGTTCTTC.

The chain uses TRBV6-4 and TRBJ2-3, with 7 bases identical to TRBD2. The ends lost 0 bases at V and 3 bases at J; junction bases unmatched: 3. Looked up from germline, CDR1 is MRHNA and CDR2 is SNTAGT. The CDR3 is made up of 15 amino acids. Here the CDR3 reads CASSDSGGPTDTQYF. The CDR3 nucleotides are TGTGCCAGCAGTGACTCGGGAGGGCCTACAGATACGCAGTATTTT.

The table lists this clone with a few counts. CDR3 loop: CASSSGTRTDTQYF. CDR3 DNA: TGTGCCAGCAGTTCCGGGACTCGCACAGATACGCAGTATTTT. The chain couples TRBV28 to TRBJ2-3, with D possibly TRBD2 on 6 matching bases. V was trimmed by 4 bases and J by 1 base, leaving 9 bases between them. Germline V CDR1 and CDR2: MDHEN, SYDVKM. The CDR3 runs 14 residues.

The sample holds a few counts of this clone. The V gene is TRBV5-1, the J gene TRBJ2-1; 8 bases line up with TRBD2. V lost 4 bases, J lost 0 bases, and 6 bases stayed unmatched. This CDR3 has 16 amino acids. Germline-derived CDR1 and CDR2 are SGHRS and YFSETQ. CDR3 DNA sequence: TGCGCCAGCAGCGCCCACGGGGGGGCCTCCTACAATGAGCAGTTCTTC. Its translation is CASSAHGGASYNEQFF. The full variable domain, its missing parts supplied by reference TRBV5-1 and TRBJ2-1, is KAGVTQTPRYLIKTRGQQVTLSCSPISGHRSVSWYQQTPGQGLQFLFEYFSETQRNKGNFPGRFSGRQFSNSRSEMNVSTLELGDSALYLCASSAHGGASYNEQFFGPGTRLTVL.

The chain recombines TRBV5-1 with TRBJ2-7; no reliable D call. V was trimmed by 4 bases and J by 6 bases, leaving 11 bases between them. This CDR3 is 12 amino acids long. In germline, CDR1 is SGHRS, CDR2 YFSETQ. The CDR3 coding sequence is TGCGCCAGCAGCCTTGCCCTCGGCGAGCAGTACTTC. Translating it yields CASSLALGEQYF.

The sample holds a few counts of this clone. The V gene is TRBV11-2, the J gene TRBJ1-1, with 8 bases lining up with TRBD1. J gave up 6 bases and V 2 bases, and 11 bases lay outside the gene matches. The CDR3 spans 16 residues. Germline V CDR1 and CDR2: SGHAT, FQNNGV. CDR3 nucleotide sequence: TGTGCCAGCAGCTTAAGGGACAGGCCCGAGGGGGCTGAAGCTTTCTTT. Amino acid sequence: CASSLRDRPEGAEAFF.

The table lists this clone with a few counts. The V and J genes are TRBV4-2 and TRBJ2-2, with 10 bases lining up with TRBD2. CDR3 size: 17 residues. Germline CDR1 and CDR2: LGHNA and YNFKEQ. J lost 3 bases, V lost 5 bases, and 9 bases had no gene match. The chain's CDR3 is CASSRRLAGGDTGELFF. CDR3 bases: TGTGCCAGCAGCAGACGACTAGCGGGCGGAGACACCGGGGAGCTGTTTTTT.

This clone was picked up a small number of times. The gene calls are TRBV27 and TRBJ1-2; 7 nucleotides agree with TRBD1. The V gene end was trimmed by 5 bases and the J gene end by 7 bases; junction bases not matched to a gene: 7. CDR3 length: 13 amino acids. The germline V gene encodes CDR1 MNHEY and CDR2 SMNVEV (reference sequence). The CDR3 spells CASSLTWTGGYTF. CDR3 in DNA: TGTGCCAGCAGTCTAACGTGGACAGGTGGCTACACCTTC.

The chain is built from TRBV7-8 and TRBJ2-1, with D possibly matching TRBD1 (5 bases). Germline values: CDR1 SGHVS, CDR2 FQNEAQ. With 6 bases removed from V and 10 bases from J, the gap between germline ends came to 10 bases. CDR3 length equals 11 residues. For the CDR3, the DNA is TGTGCCAGCAGTTTAACAGGAGAGCAGTTCTTC. Protein sequence: CASSLTGEQFF.

The table lists this clone with a few counts. This chain links TRBV21-1 with TRBJ1-5. TRBV21-1 is a documented pseudogene. This CDR3 is 15 amino acids long. For the CDR3, the DNA is TGTGCCAGCACCTCCTCGGGGAGAAGCAATCAGCCCCAGCATTTT. Translated, it gives CASTSSGRSNQPQHF.

This sequence joins TRBV6-1 and TRBJ2-1, with 9 bases matching TRBD2. The ends lost 2 bases at V and 4 bases at J; junction bases unmatched: 6. The germline V gene encodes CDR1 MNHNS and CDR2 SASEGT. This CDR3 has 16 amino acids. The CDR3 is CASSEIAGDPYNEQFF. CDR3 nucleotides: TGTGCCAGCAGTGAAATAGCGGGGGACCCTTACAATGAGCAGTTCTTC.

The chain uses TRBV5-1 and TRBJ1-5; D not resolved. CDR1 and CDR2 (germline): SGHRS, YFSETQ. The CDR3 extends over 14 amino acids. V lost 4 bases, J lost 3 bases, and 11 bases lay in between. The chain's CDR3 is CASSPDGNNQPQHF. The CDR3 region has the DNA TGCGCCAGCAGCCCGGACGGCAACAATCAGCCCCAGCATTTT.

The chain combines TRBV2 with TRBJ2-7, with a tentative D call TRBD2 (6 bases). The CDR3 sequence is 13 residues long. Germline CDR1 and CDR2: SNHLY and FYNNEI. V was pared by 6 bases and J by 1 base, with 10 bases between. The CDR3 sequence: CASRRLGSYEQYF. The CDR3 nucleotides read TGTGCCAGCAGAAGACTAGGGTCCTACGAGCAGTACTTC.

The table lists this clone with a count of one. The V call is TRBV7-9, the J call TRBJ1-5; 7 bases map to TRBD1. CDR1 is SEHNR and CDR2 is FQNEAQ in the germline V gene (reference sequence). CDR3 length: 15 amino acids. V gave up 4 bases and J gave up 6 bases; unmatched junction bases: 9. CDR3 sequence (DNA): TGTGCCAGCAGCTCGGACAGGTTGAGGGTTCAGCCCCAGCATTTT. Protein sequence: CASSSDRLRVQPQHF.

The CDR3: CASSQAPGHRNEKLFF. The CDR3 region has the DNA TGCGCCAGCAGCCAAGCTCCGGGACATAGGAATGAAAAACTGTTTTTT. The gene calls are TRBV4-3 and TRBJ1-4; weak D call: TRBD1 (6 bases). The V gene's germline CDR1 is LGHNA and CDR2 YSLEER. V was cut by 1 base and J by 5 bases, with 14 bases left in between. CDR3 size: 16 residues.

The chain links TRBV4-2 to TRBJ2-2; no clear D gene. Germline-derived CDR1 and CDR2 are LGHNA and YNFKEQ. This CDR3 is built from 13 residues. V was cut by 0 bases and J by 6 bases, with 5 bases left in between. CDR3 in DNA: TGTGCCAGCAGCCAAGATCGCCCCGGGGAGCTGTTTTTT. Amino acid sequence: CASSQDRPGELFF.

The V and J genes are TRBV27 and TRBJ2-6; TRBD2 is a possible D gene (6 bases). This CDR3 has 17 residues. Deletions cut 4 bases from V and 4 bases from J, with 17 bases between. Germline CDR1 is MNHEY and CDR2 is SMNVEV (reference sequence). CDR3 in DNA: TGTGCCAGCAGTTCGCCGGGGCTAGCGCGGGGGGCCAACGTCCTGACTTTC. This sequence encodes CASSSPGLARGANVLTF.

V usage is TRBV28 and J usage is TRBJ2-1; possible D gene TRBD2, 5 bases. V was cut by 5 bases and J by 4 bases, with 9 bases left in between. The CDR3 consists of 13 residues. CDR1 is MDHEN and CDR2 is SYDVKM in the germline V gene. The CDR3 sequence is CASSRRVYNEQFF. DNA of the CDR3: TGTGCCAGCAGTCGGCGGGTTTACAATGAGCAGTTCTTC.

This clone was seen many times. Additional DNA sequences in this sample encode the identical CDR3. The rearrangement links TRBV7-3 to TRBJ2-1, with 10 bases fitting TRBD2. CDR3 length: 15 amino acids. V lost 5 bases to trimming and J lost 4 bases; unmatched junction nucleotides: 5. CDR1 is SGHTA, CDR2 FQGTGA, per germline. This CDR3 is CASSPLAGSYNEQFF. As DNA, the CDR3 is TGTGCCAGCAGCCCACTAGCGGGATCGTACAATGAGCAGTTCTTC.

The V gene is TRBV5-5, the J gene TRBJ1-2, with D hard to call. Germline values: CDR1 SGHKS, CDR2 YYEKEE (reference sequence). With 0 bases removed from V and 6 bases from J, the gap between germline ends came to 12 bases. This CDR3 region has 14 residues. For the CDR3, the DNA is TGTGCCAGCAGCTTGGCCCGAGCTTACGATGGCTACACCTTC. Translated: CASSLARAYDGYTF.